The sequence of this TCR beta chain was determined in a study of blood T cell repertoires in COVID-19. In the study overall: The United States, Italy and Spain supplied acute and convalescent COVID-19 samples. T cells, B-cell-depleted T cells, or PBMCs supplied cDNA or gDNA.

Losses at the gene ends were 4 bases for V and 0 bases for J; bases not matched to a gene: 8. The CDR3 runs 16 residues. From germline, CDR1 is SGHRS and CDR2 YFSETQ. Only in-frame clones appear in the TCRdb table, and some are missing; sequencing was by immunoSEQ multiplex PCR. Of tens of thousands of clones listed, more than 75% are singletons. V is TRBV5-1 and J is TRBJ1-1, with 8 positions matching TRBD1. This TCR came from a man aged 60 to 75 with acute or convalescent COVID-19. The sequencing sample was made of peripheral blood. In nucleotides, the CDR3 is TGCGCCAGCAGCCTCGGACAGGGCGACATGAACACTGAAGCTTTCTTT. It translates to CASSLGQGDMNTEAFF.